This T cell receptor (beta chain) was recovered during a study of T cells in Graves' hyperthyroidism and ophthalmopathy. Study-wide results and caveats: Peripheral blood also featured most of the thyroid clonotypes expanded above 0.001.

This clonotype was observed at least ten times. Its matching antigen is unknown. Those with hyperthyroidism were 18 to 65 years old, newly diagnosed, and ill for under 2 months. The CDR3 has 11 amino acids. V gave up 4 bases and J gave up 12 bases; unmatched junction bases: 5. The germline CDR1 and CDR2 sequences are WSHSY and SAAADI. RNA transcripts gave rise to amplified TCR beta CDR3 regions. An initial round of RT-PCR targeting the TCR CDR3 relied on the HTBI primer set. TCRdb independently ran MiXCR on the multiplex PCR reads; one entry per CDR3 protein. The sample has 350,000 to 500,000 distinct CDR3 sequences, roughly 15% seen once.

The rearrangement joins TRBV10-2 to TRBJ1-1; TRBD1 matches 7 bases. The sample taken for sequencing was blood. This TCR was recovered from a woman aged 18 to 35 with Graves' hyperthyroidism. CDR3: CASSVGQSTFF. The CDR3 region has the DNA TGCGCCAGCAGTGTGGGACAGTCGACTTTCTTT.